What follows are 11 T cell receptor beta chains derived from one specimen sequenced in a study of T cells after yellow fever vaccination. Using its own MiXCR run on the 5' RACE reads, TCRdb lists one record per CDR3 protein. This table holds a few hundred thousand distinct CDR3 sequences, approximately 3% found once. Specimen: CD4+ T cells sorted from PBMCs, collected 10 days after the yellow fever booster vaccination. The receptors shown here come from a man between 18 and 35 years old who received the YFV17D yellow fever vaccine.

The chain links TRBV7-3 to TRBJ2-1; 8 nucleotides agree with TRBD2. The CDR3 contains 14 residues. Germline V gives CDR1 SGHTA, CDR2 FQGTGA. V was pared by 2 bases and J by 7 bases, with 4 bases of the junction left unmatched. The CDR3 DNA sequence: TGTGCCAGCAGCTTAGGGCGGGGGGAAAATGAGCAGTTCTTC. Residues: CASSLGRGENEQFF.

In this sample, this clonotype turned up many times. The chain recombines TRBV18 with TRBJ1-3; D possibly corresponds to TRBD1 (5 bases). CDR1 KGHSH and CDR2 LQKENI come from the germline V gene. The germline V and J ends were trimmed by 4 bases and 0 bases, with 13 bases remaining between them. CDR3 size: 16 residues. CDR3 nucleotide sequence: TGTGCCAGCTCACGGGAAGGGGTCCTCTCTGGAAACACCATATATTTT. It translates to CASSREGVLSGNTIYF.

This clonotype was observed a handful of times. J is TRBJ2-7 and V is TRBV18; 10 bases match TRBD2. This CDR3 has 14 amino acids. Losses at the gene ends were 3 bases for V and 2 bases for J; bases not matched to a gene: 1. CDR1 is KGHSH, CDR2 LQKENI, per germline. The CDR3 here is CASSPSGGTYEQYF. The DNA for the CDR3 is TGTGCCAGCTCACCTAGCGGGGGGACCTACGAGCAGTACTTC. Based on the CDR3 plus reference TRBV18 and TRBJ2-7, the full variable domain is NAGVMQNPRHLVRRRGQEARLRCSPMKGHSHVYWYRQLPEEGLKFMVYLQKENIIDESGMPKERFSAEFPKEGPSILRIQQVVRGDSAAYFCASSPSGGTYEQYFGPGTRLTVT.

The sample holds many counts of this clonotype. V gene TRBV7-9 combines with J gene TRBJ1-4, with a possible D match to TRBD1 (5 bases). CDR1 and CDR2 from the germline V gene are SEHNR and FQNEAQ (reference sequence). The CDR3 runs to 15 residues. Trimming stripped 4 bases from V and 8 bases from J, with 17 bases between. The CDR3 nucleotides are TGTGCCAGCAGCTCTGAGGGACTGGTTGGAGAAAAACTGTTTTTT. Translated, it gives CASSSEGLVGEKLFF.

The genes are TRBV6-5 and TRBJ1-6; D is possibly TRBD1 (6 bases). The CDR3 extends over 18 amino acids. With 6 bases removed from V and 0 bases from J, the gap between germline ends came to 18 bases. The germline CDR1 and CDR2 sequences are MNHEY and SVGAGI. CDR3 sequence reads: CASSQGPGESSYNSPLHF. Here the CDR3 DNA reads TGTGCCAGCAGCCAGGGACCAGGGGAAAGCTCCTATAATTCACCCCTCCACTTT.

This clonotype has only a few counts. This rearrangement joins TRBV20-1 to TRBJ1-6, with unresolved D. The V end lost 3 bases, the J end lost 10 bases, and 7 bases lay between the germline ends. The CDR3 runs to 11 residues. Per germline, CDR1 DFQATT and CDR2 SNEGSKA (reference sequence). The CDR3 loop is CSAREYSPLHF. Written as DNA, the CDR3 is TGCAGTGCTAGGGAATACTCACCCCTCCACTTT.

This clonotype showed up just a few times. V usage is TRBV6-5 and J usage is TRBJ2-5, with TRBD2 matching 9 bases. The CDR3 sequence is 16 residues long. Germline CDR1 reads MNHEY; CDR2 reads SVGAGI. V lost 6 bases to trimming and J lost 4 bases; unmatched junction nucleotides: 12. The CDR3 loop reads CASRPYSGGRPETQYF. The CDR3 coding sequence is TGTGCCAGCAGACCTTATAGCGGGGGCCGGCCAGAGACCCAGTACTTC.

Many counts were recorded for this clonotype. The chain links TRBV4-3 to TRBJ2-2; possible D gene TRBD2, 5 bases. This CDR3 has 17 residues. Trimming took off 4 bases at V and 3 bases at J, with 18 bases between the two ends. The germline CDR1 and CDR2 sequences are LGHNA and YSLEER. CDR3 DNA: TGCGCCAGCAGCCTCAAGATGTTAGCGCATGACACCGGGGAGCTGTTTTTT. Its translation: CASSLKMLAHDTGELFF.

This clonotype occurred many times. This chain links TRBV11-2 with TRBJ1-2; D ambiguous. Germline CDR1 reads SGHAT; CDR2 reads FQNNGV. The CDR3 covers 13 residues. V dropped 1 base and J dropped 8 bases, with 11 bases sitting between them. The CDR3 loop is CASSLAAGTGYTF. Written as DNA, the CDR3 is TGTGCCAGCAGCTTAGCGGCAGGTACGGGCTACACCTTC.

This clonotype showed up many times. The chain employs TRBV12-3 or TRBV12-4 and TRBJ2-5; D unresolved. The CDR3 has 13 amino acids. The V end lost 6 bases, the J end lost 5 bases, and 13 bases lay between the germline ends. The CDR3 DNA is TGTGCCAGCAGCTGGATCGTCGGGGAGACCCAGTACTTC. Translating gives CASSWIVGETQYF.

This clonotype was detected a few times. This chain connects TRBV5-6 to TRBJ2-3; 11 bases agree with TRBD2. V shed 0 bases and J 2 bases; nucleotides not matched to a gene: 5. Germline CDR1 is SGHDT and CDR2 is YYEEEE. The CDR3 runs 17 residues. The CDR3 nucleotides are TGTGCCAGCAGCTTGGTGCCTAGCGGGGGGAACACAGATACGCAGTATTTT. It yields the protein CASSLVPSGGNTDTQYF.